This T cell receptor (beta chain) is from a study of blood T cell repertoires in COVID-19. Study summary: Collection of acute and convalescent COVID-19 samples took place in the United States, Italy and Spain. The analysed material was cDNA or gDNA that came from T cells, B-cell-depleted T cells, or PBMCs.

This table comes from immunoSEQ multiplex PCR, and its TCRdb copy is limited to in-frame clones, with some not included. There are 200,000 to 300,000 clones in the sample; around four fifths occur only once, and under 5.5% lies in the top ten. J was trimmed by 7 bases and V by 4 bases; bases with no gene match: 6. CDR1 and CDR2 from the germline V gene are LGHDT and YNNKEL (reference sequence). The CDR3 covers 13 residues. The chain uses TRBV3-1 (or the pseudogene TRBV3-2) and TRBJ1-2; 7 nucleotides align to TRBD1. This receptor was taken from a man aged 55 to 70 with acute or convalescent COVID-19. The sample was peripheral blood. This CDR3 reads CASSPRGALGYTF. CDR3 nucleotide sequence: TGTGCCAGCAGCCCCAGGGGGGCCCTTGGCTACACCTTC.